A selection of T cell receptor beta chains follows, all from one sample in a study of cytomegalovirus exposure and HLA in healthy donors. The repertoire was sequenced with immunoSEQ multiplex PCR; TCRdb's copy has only in-frame clones and lacks some. The sample has 75,000 to 80,000 clones. Input material: PBMCs. The receptor source for this set is a man between 18 and 29 years old in good health and CMV-seropositive. Both conserved end residues are part of each CDR3. The order of the fields is D gene, J gene, clone size, V gene, CDR3 length, CDR3 protein, CDR3 DNA. A D gene is named only where the DNA matches it firmly. Not every row has a clone size; where given, it reads once, few, many or a size class.

TRBD1 | TRBJ1-2 | - | TRBV7-9 | 15 | CASSSTGESIYGYTF | TGTGCCAGCAGCTCGACAGGGGAATCTATCTATGGCTACACCTTC
TRBD1 | TRBJ1-2 | - | TRBV9 | 16 | CASSEGGQGANYGYTF | TGTGCCAGCAGCGAGGGGGGACAGGGGGCGAACTATGGCTACACCTTC
- | TRBJ2-7 | - | TRBV29-1 | 12 | CSVGRSNYEQYF | TGCAGCGTTGGTCGTAGTAACTACGAGCAGTACTTC
- | TRBJ1-2 | - | TRBV5-4 | 13 | CASSLGQVYGYTF | TGTGCCAGCAGCTTGGGACAGGTCTATGGCTACACCTTC
TRBD1 | TRBJ1-2 | - | TRBV4-1 | 14 | CASSHGGRGSGYTF | TGCGCCAGCAGCCATGGTGGCAGGGGGTCTGGCTACACCTTC
TRBD2 | TRBJ2-7 | - | TRBV11-2 | 15 | CASSLGLAGPYEQYF | TGTGCCAGCAGCTTAGGACTAGCGGGTCCCTACGAGCAGTACTTC
- | TRBJ1-1 | - | TRBV19 | 14 | CASSIVTRDTEAFF | TGTGCCAGTAGTATAGTGACCCGGGACACTGAAGCTTTCTTT
TRBD2 | TRBJ2-3 | medium-sized | TRBV6-4 | 15 | CASSPSGGSTDTQYF | TGTGCCAGCAGTCCGAGCGGGGGGAGCACAGATACGCAGTATTTT
- | TRBJ2-7 | - | TRBV19 | 13 | CASSISGSYEQYF | TGTGCCAGTAGTATCAGCGGCTCCTACGAGCAGTACTTC
- | TRBJ1-1 | - | TRBV28 | 14 | CASSLWAGETEAFF | TGTGCCAGCAGTTTATGGGCAGGGGAGACTGAAGCTTTCTTT
- | TRBJ1-5 | - | TRBV28 | 15 | CASRLLEGSNQPQHF | TGTGCCAGCAGGTTATTGGAGGGTAGCAATCAGCCCCAGCATTTT
- | TRBJ2-2 | - | TRBV6-6 | 15 | CASSRKTGNTGELFF | TGTGCCAGCAGTCGAAAGACAGGGAACACCGGGGAGCTGTTTTTT
TRBD1 | TRBJ1-3 | - | TRBV7-8 | 17 | CASSLLTGGLSGNTIYF | TGTGCCAGCAGCTTACTAACAGGGGGCTTATCTGGAAACACCATATATTTT
- | TRBJ1-2 | - | TRBV7-9 | 14 | CASSPPDSNYGYTF | TGTGCCAGCAGCCCCCCGGACAGCAACTATGGCTACACCTTC
TRBD1 | TRBJ1-5 | - | TRBV18 | 18 | CASSPTSGTVGRNQPQHF | TGTGCCAGCTCACCGACCTCTGGGACAGTTGGGCGGAATCAGCCCCAGCATTTT
- | TRBJ2-7 | - | TRBV6-1 | 14 | CASSEPPFFYEQYF | TGTGCCAGCAGCGAGCCTCCGTTCTTCTACGAGCAGTACTTC
- | TRBJ2-5 | - | TRBV7-6 | 12 | CASSLDQETQYF | TGTGCCAGCAGCTTAGATCAGGAGACCCAGTACTTC
TRBD1 | TRBJ1-3 | - | TRBV9 | 16 | CASSGTGGSSGNTIYF | TGTGCCAGCAGCGGGACAGGGGGGAGCTCTGGAAACACCATATATTTT
- | TRBJ2-3 | - | TRBV9 | 16 | CASSVITGLSTDTQYF | TGTGCCAGCAGCGTAATCACAGGGCTGAGCACAGATACGCAGTATTTT
- | TRBJ2-7 | - | TRBV5-1 | 15 | CASSLVTGRNYEQYF | TGCGCCAGCAGCTTGGTTACAGGCCGCAACTACGAGCAGTACTTC
TRBD1 | TRBJ1-5 | - | TRBV11-1 | 16 | CASSPGTGESYQPQHF | TGTGCCAGCAGCCCTGGGACAGGAGAATCATACCAGCCCCAGCATTTT
TRBD1 | TRBJ1-1 | - | TRBV25-1 | 15 | CASIPGGQGITEAFF | TGTGCCAGCATCCCCGGTGGACAGGGGATAACTGAAGCTTTCTTT
- | TRBJ2-5 | - | TRBV7-2 | 12 | CASRPAVGTQYF | TGTGCCAGCAGGCCGGCGGTGGGGACCCAGTACTTC
TRBD1 | TRBJ1-6 | - | TRBV5-5 | 14 | CASSGGQPDSPLHF | TGTGCCAGCAGCGGGGGACAGCCCGATTCACCCCTCCACTTT
- | TRBJ2-7 | - | TRBV11-3 | 14 | CASSPTQGHNEQYF | TGTGCCAGCAGCCCGACCCAGGGCCATAACGAGCAGTACTTC
TRBD2 | TRBJ2-1 | - | TRBV7-6 | 15 | CASSSLAGSYNEQFF | TGTGCCAGCAGCTCGCTAGCGGGTTCCTACAATGAGCAGTTCTTC
- | TRBJ2-7 | - | TRBV6-5 | 15 | CASSYRGRSTYEQYF | TGTGCCAGCAGTTACAGGGGTCGCTCAACCTACGAGCAGTACTTC
- | TRBJ2-7 | - | TRBV2 | 15 | CASSERLHYSYEQYF | TGTGCCAGCAGTGAAAGACTACATTACTCCTACGAGCAGTACTTC
TRBD1 | TRBJ1-1 | - | TRBV5-1 | 14 | CASSFGTVNTEAFF | TGCGCCAGCAGCTTCGGGACAGTGAACACTGAAGCTTTCTTT
- | TRBJ2-5 | - | TRBV5-1 | 11 | CASSFEETQYF | TGCGCCAGCAGCTTTGAGGAGACCCAGTACTTC
- | TRBJ1-1 | - | TRBV6-6 | 14 | CASSYSGRPTEAFF | TGTGCCAGCAGTTACTCTGGCAGGCCCACTGAAGCTTTCTTT
TRBD2 | TRBJ2-5 | - | TRBV6-1 | 15 | CASGSSGSPQETQYF | TGTGCCAGCGGATCTAGCGGGAGTCCCCAAGAGACCCAGTACTTC
- | TRBJ2-6 | - | TRBV6-4 | 14 | CASSLSSGANVLTF | TGTGCCAGCAGCCTCTCCTCTGGGGCCAACGTCCTGACTTTC
TRBD1 | TRBJ2-7 | - | TRBV2 | 15 | CASSVLGTGVHEQYF | TGTGCCAGCAGCGTCTTAGGGACAGGGGTACACGAGCAGTACTTC
- | TRBJ2-6 | - | TRBV5-1 | 18 | CASSLVSYSSSGANVLTF | TGCGCCAGCAGCTTGGTCTCTTATTCGAGCTCTGGGGCCAACGTCCTGACTTTC
TRBD2 | TRBJ2-7 | - | TRBV4-1 | 17 | CASSQEPSGRFSYEQYF | TGCGCCAGCAGCCAAGAACCGAGCGGGAGGTTCTCCTACGAGCAGTACTTC
TRBD2 | TRBJ2-1 | - | TRBV10-3 | 15 | CAISGNSGGVDEQFF | TGTGCCATCAGTGGGAATAGCGGGGGGGTAGATGAGCAGTTCTTC
- | TRBJ1-2 | - | TRBV2 | 14 | CASSLQSLNYGYTF | TGTGCCAGCAGCCTACAGAGCTTAAACTATGGCTACACCTTC
- | TRBJ2-7 | - | TRBV6-5 | 14 | CASSYSRGAYEQYF | TGTGCCAGCAGTTACTCGCGCGGTGCCTACGAGCAGTACTTC
TRBD2 | TRBJ2-6 | - | TRBV28 | 15 | CASSLAGNGANVLTF | TGTGCCAGCAGCTTAGCGGGGAATGGGGCCAACGTCCTGACTTTC
TRBD1 | TRBJ2-3 | - | TRBV5-4 | 16 | CASSEQPGQGADTQYF | TGTGCCAGCAGCGAACAGCCGGGACAGGGGGCAGATACGCAGTATTTT
- | TRBJ1-2 | - | TRBV14 | 15 | CASSQDRLGGYGYTF | TGTGCCAGCAGCCAAGATCGATTAGGAGGGTATGGCTACACCTTC
TRBD2 | TRBJ2-7 | - | TRBV7-7 | 17 | CASSLAYSSGRAYEQYF | TGTGCTAGCAGCTTAGCGTATAGTAGCGGGAGGGCCTACGAGCAGTACTTC
- | TRBJ2-5 | - | TRBV7-9 | 12 | CASSLLSETQYF | TGTGCCAGCAGCTTATTATCCGAGACCCAGTACTTC
TRBD2 | TRBJ2-7 | - | TRBV13 | 18 | CASSSFQIGLAGDYEQYF | TGTGCCAGCAGCTCGTTCCAGATTGGACTAGCGGGGGACTACGAGCAGTACTTC
- | TRBJ2-7 | - | TRBV5-4 | 17 | CASSLYPVSGFSYEQYF | TGTGCCAGCAGCTTGTATCCCGTGAGCGGGTTCTCCTACGAGCAGTACTTC
- | TRBJ2-7 | - | TRBV7-9 | 15 | CATQTLAGTSYEQYF | TGTGCCACCCAGACATTGGCGGGGACTTCCTACGAGCAGTACTTC
TRBD1 | TRBJ2-7 | - | TRBV19 | 13 | CASSPGQFYEQYF | TGTGCCAGTAGTCCGGGACAGTTCTACGAGCAGTACTTC
- | TRBJ1-3 | - | TRBV5-4 | 16 | CASSLRGQPSGNTIYF | TGTGCCAGCAGCCTACGAGGACAGCCCTCTGGAAACACCATATATTTT